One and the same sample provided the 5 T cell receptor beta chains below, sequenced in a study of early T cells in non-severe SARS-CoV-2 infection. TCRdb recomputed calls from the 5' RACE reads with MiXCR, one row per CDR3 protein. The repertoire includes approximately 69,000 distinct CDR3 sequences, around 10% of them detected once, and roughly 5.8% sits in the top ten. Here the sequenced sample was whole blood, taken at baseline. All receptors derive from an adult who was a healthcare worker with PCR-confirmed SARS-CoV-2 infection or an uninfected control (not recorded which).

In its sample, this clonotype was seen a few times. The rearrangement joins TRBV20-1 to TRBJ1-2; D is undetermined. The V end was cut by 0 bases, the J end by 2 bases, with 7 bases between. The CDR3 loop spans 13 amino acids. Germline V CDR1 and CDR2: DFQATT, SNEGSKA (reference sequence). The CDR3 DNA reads TGCAGTGCTAGAGATGGCGGGAACTATGGCTACACCTTC. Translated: CSARDGGNYGYTF.

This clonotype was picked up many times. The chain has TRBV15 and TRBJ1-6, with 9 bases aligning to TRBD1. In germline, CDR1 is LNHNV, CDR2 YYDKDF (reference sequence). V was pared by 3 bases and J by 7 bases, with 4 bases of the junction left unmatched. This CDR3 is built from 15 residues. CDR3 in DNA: TGTGCCACCAGCAGGACCGGGACAGGGAATTCACCCCTCCACTTT. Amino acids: CATSRTGTGNSPLHF. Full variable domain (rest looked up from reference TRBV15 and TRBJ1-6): DAMVIQNPRYQVTQFGKPVTLSCSQTLNHNVMYWYQQKSSQAPKLLFHYYDKDFNNEADTPDNFQSRRPNTSFCFLDIRSPGLGDTAMYLCATSRTGTGNSPLHFGNGTRLTVT.

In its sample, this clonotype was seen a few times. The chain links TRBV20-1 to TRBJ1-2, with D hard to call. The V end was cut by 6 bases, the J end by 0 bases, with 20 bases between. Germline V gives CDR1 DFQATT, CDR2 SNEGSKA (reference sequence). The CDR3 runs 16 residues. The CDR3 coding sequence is TGCAGTGCCGCGCGGGCGAGGACGGCCACTAACTATGGCTACACCTTC. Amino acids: CSAARARTATNYGYTF.

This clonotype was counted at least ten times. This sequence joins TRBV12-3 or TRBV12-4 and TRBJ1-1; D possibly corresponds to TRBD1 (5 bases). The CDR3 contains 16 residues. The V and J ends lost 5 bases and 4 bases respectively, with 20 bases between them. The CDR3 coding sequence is TGTGCCAGCAGTCCACGAGGATGGGGGGAGAGCACTGAAGCTTTCTTT. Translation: CASSPRGWGESTEAFF.

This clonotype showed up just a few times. In nucleotides, the CDR3 is TGTGCCTGGAGTCCTATAGGTCGAGGGCAGTACTTC. This sequence encodes CAWSPIGRGQYF. The chain carries TRBV30 and TRBJ2-7; D is uncertain. The CDR3 runs to 12 residues. Germline-derived CDR1 and CDR2 are GTSNPN and SVGIG (reference sequence). The germline V and J ends were trimmed by 2 bases and 9 bases, with 14 bases remaining between them. Based on the CDR3 plus reference TRBV30 and TRBJ2-7, the full variable domain is SQTIHQWPATLVQPVGSPLSLECTVEGTSNPNLYWYRQAAGRGLQLLFYSVGIGQISSEVPQNLSASRPQDRQFILSSKKLLLSDSGFYLCAWSPIGRGQYFGPGTRLTVT.